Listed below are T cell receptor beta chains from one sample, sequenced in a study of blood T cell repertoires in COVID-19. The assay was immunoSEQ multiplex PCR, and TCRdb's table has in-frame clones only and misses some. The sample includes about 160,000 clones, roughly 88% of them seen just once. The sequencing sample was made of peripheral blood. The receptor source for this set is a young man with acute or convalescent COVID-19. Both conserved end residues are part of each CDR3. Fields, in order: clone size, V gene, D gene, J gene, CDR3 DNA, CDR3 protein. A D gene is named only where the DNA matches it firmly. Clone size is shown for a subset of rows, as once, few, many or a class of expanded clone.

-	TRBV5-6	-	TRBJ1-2	TGTGCCAGCAGCTTGGGCACAGGACGGGACTATGGCTACACCTTC	CASSLGTGRDYGYTF
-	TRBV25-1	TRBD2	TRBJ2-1	TGTGCCAGTCAAGAAGGGCGGACTAGCGGGGAATCATACAATGAGCAGTTCTTC	CASQEGRTSGESYNEQFF
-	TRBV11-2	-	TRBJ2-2	TGTGCCAGCAGCCCCGGGTGGCCCCGCACCGGGGAGCTGTTTTTT	CASSPGWPRTGELFF
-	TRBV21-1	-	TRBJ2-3	TGTGCCAGCAGCCCCCGCTCTCGGCGGACTGGCACAGATACGCAGTATTTT	CASSPRSRRTGTDTQYF
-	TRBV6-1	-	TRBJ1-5	TGTGCCAGCAGTGAAGTCTGGTCCCAGCAGCCCCAGCATTTT	CASSEVWSQQPQHF
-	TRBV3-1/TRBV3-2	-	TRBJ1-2	TGTGCCAGCAGCCAAGAAAATACGGGACTCTATGGCTACACCTTC	CASSQENTGLYGYTF
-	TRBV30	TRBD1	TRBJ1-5	TGTGCCTGGAGTACAGGGGCTAAAAGCAATCAGCCCCAGCATTTT	CAWSTGAKSNQPQHF
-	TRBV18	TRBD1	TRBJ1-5	TGTGCCAGCTCAGGGGACAGAGATCAGCCCCAGCATTTT	CASSGDRDQPQHF
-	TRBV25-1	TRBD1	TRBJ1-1	TGTGCCAGCAGTCTGACAGGGATGAACACTGAAGCTTTCTTT	CASSLTGMNTEAFF
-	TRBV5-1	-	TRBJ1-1	TGCGCCAGCAGCTTGGCGGGGAACACTAAAGCTTTCTTT	CASSLAGNTKAFF
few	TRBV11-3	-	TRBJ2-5	TGTGCCAGCAGCCCAGGGGAAGGATTCCAAGAGACCCAGTACTTC	CASSPGEGFQETQYF
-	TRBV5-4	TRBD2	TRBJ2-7	TGTGCCAGCAGCAACGGACTAGAACCCGAGCAGTACTTC	CASSNGLEPEQYF
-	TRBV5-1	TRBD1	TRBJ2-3	TGCGCCAGCAGCTCTGGACAGGGCTACACAGATACGCAGTATTTT	CASSSGQGYTDTQYF
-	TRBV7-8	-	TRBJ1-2	TGTGCCAGCAGCCCCCGGGGGGGCGGCTACACCTTC	CASSPRGGGYTF
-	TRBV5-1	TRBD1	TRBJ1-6	TGCGCCAGCAGCCCCCTGAGTTACGACAGGGGTAAGCCCCTCCACTTT	CASSPLSYDRGKPLHF
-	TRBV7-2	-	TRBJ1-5	TGTGCCAGCAGCTGGACAGTTAGCAATCAGCCCCAGCATTTT	CASSWTVSNQPQHF
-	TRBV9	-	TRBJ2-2	TGTGCCAGCAGCGTACGAGGGCTCGGCACCGGGGAGCTGTTTTTT	CASSVRGLGTGELFF
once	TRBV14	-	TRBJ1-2	TGTGCCAGCAGCCAGGTCAGGGGAATGAGCGGCTACACCTTC	CASSQVRGMSGYTF
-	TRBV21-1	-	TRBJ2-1	TGTGCCAGCAGCAAGGGGACTAGCGGGGGGCCATTTGAGCAGTTCTTC	CASSKGTSGGPFEQFF
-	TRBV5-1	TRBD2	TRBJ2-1	TGCGCCAGCAGCCCCGGACTAGCCGAGAGGTATGAGCAGTTCTTC	CASSPGLAERYEQFF
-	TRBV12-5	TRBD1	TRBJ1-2	TGTGCTAGTGGTTTGATGGACAGGACCCATGGCTACACCTTC	CASGLMDRTHGYTF
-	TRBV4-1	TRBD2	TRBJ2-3	TGCGCCAGCAGCCAAGCATTTCTAGCGGGAGAAGCAGATACGCAGTATTTT	CASSQAFLAGEADTQYF
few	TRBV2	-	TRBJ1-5	TGTGCCAGCAGTGAGAGGGTGAGAGGCAATCAGCCCCAGCATTTT	CASSERVRGNQPQHF
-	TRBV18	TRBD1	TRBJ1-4	TGTGCCAGCTCACCAATTACAGGGGCAACTAATGAAAAACTGTTTTTT	CASSPITGATNEKLFF
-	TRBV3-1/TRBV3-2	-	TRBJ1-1	TGTGCCAGCAGCCCGGGGCGCGGGGGGACTGAAGCTTTCTTT	CASSPGRGGTEAFF
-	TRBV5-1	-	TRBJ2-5	TGCGCCAGCAGCTCGACACTGGCATCAGAGACCCAGTACTTC	CASSSTLASETQYF
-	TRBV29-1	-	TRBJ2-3	TGCAGCGTTGAACTGGACAGCATCGCGCAGTATTTT	CSVELDSIAQYF
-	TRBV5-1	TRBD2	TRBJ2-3	TGCGCCAGCAGCCCGGGGACTAGCGGGGGGGCAGTAGATACGCAGTATTTT	CASSPGTSGGAVDTQYF
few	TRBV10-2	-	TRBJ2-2	TGCGCCGCCCTAAAGGAGCTCAACACCGGGGAGCTGTTTTTT	CAALKELNTGELFF
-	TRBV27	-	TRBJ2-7	TGTGCCAGCAGGGAATTAGGACAGTTTTTGTCCTACGAGCAGTACTTC	CASRELGQFLSYEQYF
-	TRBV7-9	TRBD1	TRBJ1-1	TGTGCCAGCAGCTTAGAGGACAGGGCGAACACTGAAGCTTTCTTT	CASSLEDRANTEAFF
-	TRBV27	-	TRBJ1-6	TGTGCCAGCAGTTCCTTGAGCTCCTATAATTCACCCCTCCACTTT	CASSSLSSYNSPLHF
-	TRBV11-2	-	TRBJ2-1	TGTGCCAGCAGCTCCCTCCGGGACAACGAGCAGTTCTTC	CASSSLRDNEQFF
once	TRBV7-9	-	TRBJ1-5	TGTGCCAGCAGCTGGTCGGATCAGCCCCAGCATTTT	CASSWSDQPQHF
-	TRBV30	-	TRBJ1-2	TGTGCCTGGAGTGGGCAGGGCACCGGCTACACCTTC	CAWSGQGTGYTF
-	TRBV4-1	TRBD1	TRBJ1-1	TGCGCCAGCAGCCAAGTACGATGGCAGGGGGACACTGAAGCTTTCTTT	CASSQVRWQGDTEAFF
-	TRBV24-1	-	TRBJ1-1	TGTGCCACCCGGGGTATGAACACTGAAGCTTTCTTT	CATRGMNTEAFF
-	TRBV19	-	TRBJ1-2	TGTGCCAGTAGCCCGACAGGTCAGAGGGACTATGGCTACACCTTC	CASSPTGQRDYGYTF
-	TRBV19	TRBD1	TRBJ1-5	TGTGCCAGTAGTATTTGGGCAGGACAGGGGAATTTATATAGCAATCAGCCCCAGCATTTT	CASSIWAGQGNLYSNQPQHF
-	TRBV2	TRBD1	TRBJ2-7	TGTGCCGGCTACCAGACAGGGCTGGGCTCCTACGAGCAGTACTTC	CAGYQTGLGSYEQYF
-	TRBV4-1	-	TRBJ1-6	TGCGCCAGCAGCCAAATCCAGGGCGGGGGCGGGAATTCACCCCTCCACTTT	CASSQIQGGGGNSPLHF
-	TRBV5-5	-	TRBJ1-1	TGTGCCAGCAGCCTTATAGTTTCCACTGAAGCTTTCTTT	CASSLIVSTEAFF
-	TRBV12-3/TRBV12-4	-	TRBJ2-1	TGTGCCACAACAATGGCGGGGGCAAATGAGCAGTTCTTC	CATTMAGANEQFF
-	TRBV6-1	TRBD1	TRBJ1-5	TGTGCCAGCAGTGAAGCGGAATTCAATTCTAACAGGGGTGGTGGCAATCAGCCCCAGCATTTT	CASSEAEFNSNRGGGNQPQHF
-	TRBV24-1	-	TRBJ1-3	TGTGCCACCAGTGATTCGGGATCCTACTCTGGAAACACCATATATTTT	CATSDSGSYSGNTIYF
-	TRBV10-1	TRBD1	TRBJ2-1	TGCGCCAGCAGTGACCCCCGGGACAGGCTCTACAATGAGCAGTTCTTC	CASSDPRDRLYNEQFF
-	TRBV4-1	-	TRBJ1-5	TGCGCCAGCAGCCAAGAAGGGCGGGCAGGCGGCAATCAGCCCCAGCATTTT	CASSQEGRAGGNQPQHF
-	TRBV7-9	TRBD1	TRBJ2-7	TGTGCCAGCAGCCTCCCCGGGACAGGGGACTACGAGCAGTACTTC	CASSLPGTGDYEQYF
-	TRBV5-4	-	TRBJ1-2	TGTGCCAGCAGCTTGGATCTCGGTTATGGCTACACCTTC	CASSLDLGYGYTF
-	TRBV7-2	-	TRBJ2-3	TGTGCCAGCAGCCTTAGCAGGGATCGGCCAGATACGCAGTATTTT	CASSLSRDRPDTQYF
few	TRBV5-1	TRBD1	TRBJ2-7	TGCGCCAGCAGCCCAGGACAGGGGAGTGACGAGCAGTACTTC	CASSPGQGSDEQYF
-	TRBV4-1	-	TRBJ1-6	TGCGCCAGCAGCCAAGACGAGAGAAATACCCGCTCCTATAATTCACCCCTCCACTTT	CASSQDERNTRSYNSPLHF